These 11 T cell receptor beta chains were all obtained from the same sample, sequenced in a study of blood T cell repertoires in COVID-19. This table comes from immunoSEQ multiplex PCR, and its TCRdb copy is limited to in-frame clones, with some not included. The table shows fewer than 55,000 clones, with approximately 80% occurring only once. Sample: peripheral blood. The receptor source for this set is a man between 65 and 80 years old with active COVID-19.

The chain recombines TRBV21-1 with TRBJ1-5. TRBV21-1 is shown as a pseudogene. The CDR3 runs 14 residues. CDR3 residues: CASSKEPAGRPQHF. CDR3 nucleotide sequence: TGTGCCAGCAGCAAGGAGCCAGCGGGGAGGCCCCAGCATTTT.

V is TRBV24-1 and J is TRBJ1-4, with D perhaps TRBD1 (5 bases). Germline values: CDR1 KGHDR, CDR2 SFDVKD. The CDR3 totals 15 residues. V lost 10 bases, J lost 8 bases, and 22 bases lay in between. CDR3 amino acids: CATNNLQGIREKLFF. In DNA form, the CDR3 reads TGTGCCACGAACAATCTGCAGGGAATTAGGGAAAAACTGTTTTTT.

The genes are TRBV6-2 or TRBV6-3 and TRBJ1-2; unclear D gene. Germline CDR1 MNHEY, CDR2 SVGEGT. The V end lost 2 bases, the J end lost 2 bases, and 9 bases lay between the germline ends. The CDR3 is 14 amino acids. CDR3 DNA sequence: TGTGCCAGCAGTTACGGAGGAATCAACTATGGCTACACCTTC. Its protein is CASSYGGINYGYTF.

This rearrangement joins TRBV5-1 to TRBJ2-3; 8 bases are a match to TRBD1. Germline trimming cut 0 bases from V and 3 bases from J; bases unmatched to any gene: 6. Per germline, CDR1 SGHRS and CDR2 YFSETQ. The CDR3 has 16 residues. CDR3 DNA: TGCGCCAGCAGCTTGGTTTCAGGGGGCAGAACAGATACGCAGTATTTT. This codes for CASSLVSGGRTDTQYF.

This clone was observed once. V and J are TRBV5-4 and TRBJ1-6; 7 bases align to TRBD1. CDR3 length: 16 residues. The J segment lost 7 bases and the V segment lost 4 bases, leaving 11 bases of the junction unmatched. Germline V CDR1 and CDR2: SGHNT, YYREEE (reference sequence). The CDR3 nucleotides read TGTGCCAGCAGCCCGGTTCCGGGACAGAGAAATTCACCCCTCCACTTT. Its translation: CASSPVPGQRNSPLHF.

The chain uses TRBV5-4 and TRBJ2-4; TRBD1 matches 9 bases. The length of the CDR3 is 14 residues. Looked up from germline, CDR1 is SGHNT and CDR2 is YYREEE (reference sequence). The V and J ends lost 4 bases and 8 bases, in that order; junction bases with no gene match: 7. The CDR3 sequence: CASSNRQGGDIQYF. Written as DNA, the CDR3 is TGTGCCAGCAGCAACCGACAGGGGGGGGACATTCAGTACTTC.

The chain carries TRBV2 and TRBJ2-3; 14 bases match TRBD2. CDR1 and CDR2 from the germline V gene are SNHLY and FYNNEI. J was trimmed by 5 bases and V by 7 bases; bases with no gene match: 8. The CDR3 covers 16 residues. CDR3 loop: CASTKTSGGAGDTQYF. The CDR3 region has the DNA TGTGCCAGCACCAAGACTAGCGGGGGGGCCGGAGATACGCAGTATTTT. Full variable domain (missing parts from reference TRBV2 and TRBJ2-3): EPEVTQTPSHQVTQMGQEVILRCVPISNHLYFYWYRQILGQKVEFLVSFYNNEISEKSEIFDDQFSVERPDGSNFTLKIRSTKLEDSAMYFCASTKTSGGAGDTQYFGPGTRLTVL.

The V and J genes are TRBV19 and TRBJ1-1, with D unclear. CDR1 LNHDA and CDR2 SQIVND come from the germline V gene (reference sequence). The V gene lost 7 bases and the J gene lost 1 base, with 10 bases spanning the gap. The CDR3 contains 13 residues. The CDR3 loop reads CASIATRNTEAFF. In DNA form, the CDR3 reads TGTGCCAGTATCGCTACGCGGAACACTGAAGCTTTCTTT.

The chain recombines TRBV3-1 (or the pseudogene TRBV3-2) with TRBJ2-1; TRBD2 agrees at 7 bases. The ends lost 0 bases at V and 4 bases at J; junction bases unmatched: 12. Germline V gene sequence: CDR1 LGHDT, CDR2 YNNKEL (reference sequence). The CDR3 length is 18 residues. The CDR3: CASSQDRFGAGVYNEQFF. The DNA of the CDR3 is TGTGCCAGCAGCCAAGATCGATTCGGGGCGGGGGTTTACAATGAGCAGTTCTTC.

Only one count was recorded for this clone. This chain connects TRBV21-1 to TRBJ1-5. TRBV21-1 is a recognized pseudogene. This CDR3 contains 13 residues. The DNA of the CDR3 is TGTGCCAGCAGCAAAAGGGGAGGTCAGCCCCAGCATTTT. Translating it yields CASSKRGGQPQHF.

The V gene is TRBV6-5, the J gene TRBJ1-1; TRBD1 aligns across 7 bases. The CDR3 runs 16 residues. Germline V CDR1 and CDR2: MNHEY, SVGAGI. V dropped 2 bases and J dropped 0; count of bases not matched to a gene: 6. The CDR3 region is CASSYVETGLNTEAFF. Here the CDR3 DNA reads TGTGCCAGCAGTTACGTCGAGACAGGGTTGAACACTGAAGCTTTCTTT.